These 9 T cell receptor beta chains were sequenced from one sample in a study of T cells in Graves' hyperthyroidism and ophthalmopathy. Amplification yielded TCR beta CDR3 regions, with RNA transcripts as the source. HTBI primers drove first-round RT-PCR of the TCR CDR3. TCRdb independently ran MiXCR on the multiplex PCR reads; one entry per CDR3 protein. The profile covers around 700,000 distinct CDR3 sequences, with under 20% appearing a single time and approximately 15% taken by the ten largest. The sample comprised blood. The receptor source for this set is a woman aged 45-65 years with Graves' hyperthyroidism that later progressed to Graves' ophthalmopathy.

The count of this clonotype is one. In DNA form, the CDR3 reads TGCGCCAGCAGCTTGGGTTTCGGTCCAGCTGGGGCCAACGTCCTGACTTTC. Amino acids: CASSLGFGPAGANVLTF. The chain joins TRBV5-1 to TRBJ2-6; D not resolved. This CDR3 has 17 residues. Trimming removed 0 bases at V and 2 bases at J, with 12 bases between. Germline CDR1 SGHRS, CDR2 YFSETQ. The full variable domain, in which reference TRBV5-1 and TRBJ2-6 provide the parts outside the CDR3, is KAGVTQTPRYLIKTRGQQVTLSCSPISGHRSVSWYQQTPGQGLQFLFEYFSETQRNKGNFPGRFSGRQFSNSRSEMNVSTLELGDSALYLCASSLGFGPAGANVLTFGAGSRLTVL.

This chain joins TRBV6-2 or TRBV6-3 and TRBJ2-1; tentative D call: TRBD1 (6 bases). V lost 3 bases and J lost 0, with 24 bases in between. CDR1 is MNHEY, CDR2 SVGEGT, per germline. The CDR3 runs to 20 residues. The CDR3: CASSYGGPRRYQFSYNEQFF. For the CDR3, the DNA is TGTGCCAGCAGTTATGGGGGCCCTAGACGTTACCAGTTCTCCTACAATGAGCAGTTCTTC.

This clonotype was counted many times. CDR3 region: CSASRATEAFF. As DNA, the CDR3 is TGCAGTGCTAGTCGGGCTACTGAAGCTTTCTTT. The chain joins TRBV20-1 to TRBJ1-1; D gene unclear. V gave up 3 bases and J gave up 5 bases, with 7 bases separating them. This CDR3 is built from 11 residues. The germline V gene encodes CDR1 DFQATT and CDR2 SNEGSKA (reference sequence).

The CDR3 sequence is CSFSPGGQVDTQYF. The DNA of the CDR3 is TGCAGCTTCTCCCCGGGGGGGCAAGTAGATACGCAGTATTTT. The chain has TRBV29-1 and TRBJ2-3; TRBD2 agrees at 8 bases. This CDR3 is 14 amino acids long. The J segment lost 5 bases and the V segment lost 8 bases, leaving 12 bases of the junction unmatched. Germline loops: CDR1 SQVTM, CDR2 ANQGSEA.

This clonotype was recorded at least ten times. This chain connects TRBV2 to TRBJ2-7, with D possibly TRBD2 on 5 matching bases. The CDR3 totals 10 residues. Germline assignment: CDR1 SNHLY and CDR2 FYNNEI. V was pared by 6 bases and J by 9 bases, with 9 bases between. DNA of the CDR3: TGTGCCAGCAGGGAGGATCGGCAGTACTTC. It translates to CASREDRQYF.

The chain joins TRBV15 to TRBJ1-1, with no clear D. CDR1 is LNHNV and CDR2 is YYDKDF in the germline V gene (reference sequence). The CDR3 has 15 residues. Between the trimmed V and J ends, which lost 3 bases and 3 bases, there was a span of 14 bases. The CDR3 loop reads CATSSRPVLYTEAFF. The CDR3 coding sequence is TGTGCCACCAGCAGTCGTCCAGTCTTGTACACTGAAGCTTTCTTT.

This chain links TRBV19 with TRBJ1-5, with TRBD1 matching over 8 bases. Per germline, CDR1 LNHDA and CDR2 SQIVND (reference sequence). The V and J ends lost 9 bases and 4 bases, in that order; junction bases with no gene match: 8. CDR3 length: 14 residues. In DNA, the CDR3 is TGTGCCAGCCGGACAGGGAGGGGTAATCAGCCCCAGCATTTT. Translation: CASRTGRGNQPQHF.

This clonotype was counted many times. The V call is TRBV18, the J call TRBJ1-5; 7 bases map to TRBD1. V lost 6 bases to trimming and J lost 0 bases; unmatched junction nucleotides: 5. Germline CDR1 KGHSH, CDR2 LQKENI. This CDR3 is built from 15 residues. The CDR3: CASSVDRASNQPQHF. The CDR3 DNA sequence: TGTGCCAGCTCTGTAGACAGGGCTAGCAATCAGCCCCAGCATTTT.

This clonotype was counted ten times or more. This chain joins TRBV20-1 and TRBJ2-3; D may be TRBD2 (6 bases). The V gene's germline CDR1 is DFQATT and CDR2 SNEGSKA (reference sequence). This CDR3 region has 14 residues. Trimming removed 3 bases from V and 2 bases from J, with 12 bases in between. CDR3 DNA: TGCAGTGCTAGTATCCCGGGACTCACAGATACGCAGTATTTT. It translates to CSASIPGLTDTQYF.